This TCR beta chain derives from a study of blood T cell repertoires in COVID-19. About the research overall: There were acute and convalescent COVID-19 samples, and they came from the United States, Italy and Spain. Sample material is recorded as cDNA or gDNA derived from T cells, B-cell-depleted T cells, or PBMCs.

As handled by the study authors: It was from reference gene primer amplification that nucleated cell counts were estimated. Some clones are missing from TCRdb's copy, which holds only in-frame ones; the method was immunoSEQ multiplex PCR. The D gene and trimming were derived from the DNA, and the V and J assignments and clone size from that table. Among around 250,000 clones, 80% to 90% were seen once, and the ten largest hold 2.5% to 3.5%. Per germline, CDR1 SGHTA and CDR2 FQGNSA. V lost 4 bases and J lost 6, with 15 bases in between. The CDR3 is 14 residues long. This receptor was obtained from a woman younger than 45 with active or convalescent COVID-19. The sequenced sample consisted of peripheral blood. The chain carries TRBV7-2 and TRBJ1-2; D may be TRBD1 (6 bases). The CDR3 nucleotides are TGTGCCAGCAGCTCTCCGACAGGACAGCATGGCTACACCTTC. It is translated as CASSSPTGQHGYTF.